The rows below give T cell receptor beta chains drawn from one sample of a study of shared clonotypes between healthy human individuals. The assay was immunoSEQ multiplex PCR, and TCRdb's table has in-frame clones only and misses some. The table includes hundreds of thousands of clones, about 96% detected once. Sequencing used naive CD8+ T cells sorted from blood. Receptors originate from a woman under 40 in good health. Both conserved end residues are trimmed from each CDR3. The D gene is left open where the match is weak.

d_gene,v_gene,j_gene,CDR3aa
TRBD1,TRBV19,TRBJ1-1,ASFDRGWTEAF
NA,TRBV11-3,TRBJ2-1,ASSRQAGTTFSYNEQF
TRBD2,TRBV4-1,TRBJ2-3,ASSQGAGVGADTQY
TRBD2,TRBV7-8,TRBJ2-7,ASSSQGGVQEWYEQY
NA,TRBV19,TRBJ1-4,ASSSRQTYGKLF
NA,TRBV19,TRBJ1-1,ASSIREKAF
NA,TRBV19,TRBJ1-1,ASSIPLRGHTEAF
TRBD1,TRBV7-9,TRBJ1-1,ASTFPGQGATEAF
TRBD1,TRBV15,TRBJ2-6,ATSRAPRTGGSRTGANVLT
NA,TRBV27,TRBJ2-4,ASSPRTTSFDKNIQY
NA,TRBV27,TRBJ2-5,ASSSTGTQETQY
NA,TRBV6-4,TRBJ1-1,ASSVGKLSTEAF
NA,TRBV27,TRBJ2-7,ASSIGLPSYEQY
TRBD1,TRBV5-1,TRBJ2-2,ASSPGTGIGGELF
NA,TRBV29-1,TRBJ2-3,SVEEGLDTQY
TRBD2,TRBV28,TRBJ2-2,ASSLGLAPNTGELF
NA,TRBV4-1,TRBJ2-1,ASSQGNSYNEQF
NA,TRBV21-1,TRBJ2-2,ASSNWREESNTGELF
NA,TRBV27,TRBJ2-1,ASSLSPGSSYNEQF
TRBD2,TRBV5-8,TRBJ2-1,ASSLAVGTSGKNEQF
NA,TRBV29-1,TRBJ1-2,SVEDGESYGYT
NA,TRBV4-2,TRBJ2-3,ASSQDYRRASGTDTQY